The present T cell receptor beta chain was sequenced within a study of CD8 T cells in cerebrospinal fluid in Alzheimer's disease. For droplet-based sequencing, live CSF cells were sorted using a live/dead marker. Germline lookup yields CDR1 SGDLS and CDR2 YYNGEE. This CDR3 is built from 15 residues. TCRdb reprocessed the 10x single-cell sequencing reads, with one entry per CDR3 protein and no DNA. In all, the sample yields roughly 940 distinct CDR3 sequences. This chain uses TRBV9 with TRBJ2-7; TCRdb calls TRBD1, which cannot be checked without DNA. This TCR was recovered from a human donor in good health. Sequences were obtained from cerebrospinal fluid. This CDR3 reads CASSVEGTPSYEQYF.